Sequencing of this TCR beta chain was carried out in a study of OX40 agonist ivuxolimab in advanced cancers. Some clones are missing from TCRdb's copy, which holds only in-frame ones; the method was immunoSEQ multiplex PCR. The sample records 70,000 or so clones, approximately 80% being singletons. V shed 7 bases and J shed 4 bases, with 17 bases lying between them. Looked up from germline, CDR1 is MNHNS and CDR2 is SASEGT. This CDR3 is 15 amino acids long. The sequence derives from an adult with an advanced solid tumor such as melanoma, head and neck, liver or kidney cancer. Material: CD4+ or CD8+ T cells sorted from blood, obtained in a trial of the OX40 agonist ivuxolimab. V and J are TRBV6-1 and TRBJ2-1; the D gene is possibly TRBD2 (6 bases). The CDR3 bases are TGTGCCAGCACGAAGACGGTGGGGGGTTACAATGAGCAGTTCTTC. It is translated as CASTKTVGGYNEQFF.